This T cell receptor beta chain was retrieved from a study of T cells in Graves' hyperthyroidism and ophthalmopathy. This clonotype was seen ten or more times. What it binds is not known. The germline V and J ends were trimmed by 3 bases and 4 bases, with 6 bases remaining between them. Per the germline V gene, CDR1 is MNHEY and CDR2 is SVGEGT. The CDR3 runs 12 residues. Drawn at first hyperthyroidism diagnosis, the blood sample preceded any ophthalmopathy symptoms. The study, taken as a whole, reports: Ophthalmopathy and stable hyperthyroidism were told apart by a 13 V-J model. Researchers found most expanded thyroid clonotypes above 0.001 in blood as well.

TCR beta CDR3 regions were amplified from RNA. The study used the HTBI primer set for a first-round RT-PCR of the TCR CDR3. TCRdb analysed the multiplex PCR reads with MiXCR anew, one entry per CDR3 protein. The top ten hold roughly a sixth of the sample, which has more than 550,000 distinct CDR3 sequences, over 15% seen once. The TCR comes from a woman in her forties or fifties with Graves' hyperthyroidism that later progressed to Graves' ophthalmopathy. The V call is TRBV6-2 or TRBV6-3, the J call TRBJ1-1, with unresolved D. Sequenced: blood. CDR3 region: CASSYMATEAFF. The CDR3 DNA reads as TGTGCCAGCAGTTATATGGCCACTGAAGCTTTCTTT.